This TCR beta chain is drawn from a study of T cells in Graves' hyperthyroidism and ophthalmopathy. This clonotype appeared a few times. Authors of the study amplified TCR beta CDR3 regions from RNA transcripts. The HTBI primer set drove a first-round RT-PCR of the TCR CDR3. A single record per CDR3 protein comes from TCRdb applying MiXCR to the multiplex PCR reads. The sample contains about 260,000 distinct CDR3 sequences, roughly 15% of which appear only once. V gave up 4 bases and J gave up 4 bases, with 14 bases separating them. The CDR3 is 15 amino acids. The germline V gene encodes CDR1 GTSNPN and CDR2 SVGIG (reference sequence).

The chain is built from TRBV30 and TRBJ1-6, with D possibly being TRBD1 (5 bases). This TCR came from a young woman with Graves' ophthalmopathy. Material for sequencing was blood. Written as DNA, the CDR3 is TGTGCCTGGACGTGGGGGACTCATTATAATTCACCCCTCCACTTT. Translation: CAWTWGTHYNSPLHF.